The following is a T cell receptor (beta chain) sequence with its context. Its target is not known. This sample is drawn from a study of blood T cells in healthy people across ages. The second PCR ran about 7 to 12 cycles with a sample-barcoded 5' primer and J-beta primers. Via MiXCR, TCRdb re-called the 5' RACE reads, giving one row per CDR3 protein. Here the sample spans 270,000 or so distinct CDR3 sequences, less than 30% being singletons. The study's findings and limits: TCR beta diversity was tightly associated with the proportion of naive T cells.

The V end was cut by 2 bases, the J end by 5 bases, with 18 bases between. The CDR3 runs 16 residues. Germline CDR1 is SGHAT and CDR2 is FQDESV (reference sequence). The sample comprised blood. This receptor was identified in a woman aged 65 to 85 in good health. The chain carries TRBV11-1 and TRBJ2-5; D is possibly TRBD2 (5 bases). DNA for the CDR3: TGTGCCAGCAGCTTAAGGGCGGCCCCCCGAGGGGAGACCCAGTACTTC. This encodes CASSLRAAPRGETQYF.